This entry lists 9 T cell receptor beta chains sequenced from one sample in a study of T cell repertoires in cytomegalovirus infection. TCRdb used MiXCR to reprocess the reads, holding one entry per CDR3 protein. The data show approximately 190,000 distinct CDR3 sequences, about a tenth seen once. The specimen was PBMCs. These receptor sequences come from a human donor in good health (CMV status not recorded). Some clones in this sample may be carry-over from other donors' samples.

This clonotype was found a few times. This chain joins TRBV12-5 and TRBJ2-3; 7 positions match TRBD2. The junction had 2 bases not matched to a gene; V was cut back by 6 bases and J by 2 bases. Germline lookup yields CDR1 LGHNT and CDR2 FRNRAP. The CDR3 runs to 13 residues. The CDR3 DNA follows: TGTGCTAGTGGCAGCGGGGTCACAGATACGCAGTATTTT. Protein sequence: CASGSGVTDTQYF.

This clonotype was picked up many times. This chain joins TRBV7-6 and TRBJ1-1; the match to TRBD1 covers 9 bases. The ends lost 5 bases at V and 5 bases at J; junction bases unmatched: 6. Germline V gene lookup returns CDR1 SGHVS and CDR2 FNYEAQ. The CDR3 sequence is 14 residues long. CDR3 sequence: CASSRQDRGTEAFF. DNA for the CDR3: TGTGCCAGCAGCCGACAGGACAGGGGTACTGAAGCTTTCTTT. The entire variable domain, with the rest obtained from reference TRBV7-6 and TRBJ1-1, is as follows: GAGVSQSPRYKVTKRGQDVALRCDPISGHVSLYWYRQALGQGPEFLTYFNYEAQQDKSGLPNDRFSAERPEGSISTLTIQRTEQRDSAMYRCASSRQDRGTEAFFGQGTRLTVV.

In its sample, this clonotype was seen once. The chain has TRBV15 and TRBJ1-1; D remains unclear. The CDR3 is made up of 13 amino acids. Germline V gene lookup returns CDR1 LNHNV and CDR2 YYDKDF (reference sequence). V was clipped by 1 base and J by 0 bases, with 3 bases between them. Here the CDR3 DNA reads TGTGCCACCAGCAGAGTCATGAACACTGAAGCTTTCTTT. Translated: CATSRVMNTEAFF.

This clonotype was seen repeatedly, ten times or more. The chain couples TRBV28 to TRBJ1-1; D gene uncertain. The germline CDR1 and CDR2 sequences are MDHEN and SYDVKM. V lost 1 base, J lost 1 base, and 7 bases lay in between. The CDR3 consists of 14 residues. CDR3 DNA: TGTGCCAGCAGTTTATTCGCAGAGAACACTGAAGCTTTCTTT. The encoded protein is CASSLFAENTEAFF.

This clonotype was observed at least ten times. CDR3 nucleotides: TGTGCCAGCAGCTCCCGGACAGTAAACATTCAGTACTTC. Its protein is CASSSRTVNIQYF. This chain links TRBV7-2 with TRBJ2-4; weak D call: TRBD1 (6 bases). The V end was cut by 4 bases, the J end by 6 bases, with 10 bases between. Germline-derived CDR1 and CDR2 are SGHTA and FQGNSA. The CDR3 contains 13 residues.

Ten or more counts support this clonotype. J is TRBJ1-2 and V is TRBV7-2, with 9 positions matching TRBD1. V dropped 5 bases and J dropped 4; count of bases not matched to a gene: 11. Germline-derived CDR1 and CDR2 are SGHTA and FQGNSA. CDR3 length: 16 residues. DNA of the CDR3: TGTGCCAGCAGCGGATCCGGGACAGGGTTGATCTATGGCTACACCTTC. It is translated as CASSGSGTGLIYGYTF. Full variable domain (missing parts from reference TRBV7-2 and TRBJ1-2): GAGVSQSPSNKVTEKGKDVELRCDPISGHTALYWYRQSLGQGLEFLIYFQGNSAPDKSGLPSDRFSAERTGGSVSTLTIQRTQQEDSAVYLCASSGSGTGLIYGYTFGSGTRLTVV.

This clonotype was detected ten times or more. The chain couples TRBV7-2 to TRBJ1-4; TRBD1 is a possible D gene (6 bases). This CDR3 comprises 15 residues. Trimming removed 4 bases from V and 6 bases from J, with 15 bases in between. The V gene's germline CDR1 is SGHTA and CDR2 FQGNSA. This CDR3 is CASSSEGGGDEKLFF. CDR3 in DNA: TGTGCCAGCAGCTCGGAAGGGGGGGGTGATGAAAAACTGTTTTTT.

This clonotype was detected a few times. CDR3 sequence reads: CSVEDWGQKKGYGYTF. The CDR3 bases are TGCAGCGTTGAAGATTGGGGGCAGAAAAAAGGTTATGGCTACACCTTC. The chain links TRBV29-1 to TRBJ1-2, with TRBD1 as a possible D gene (6 bases). This CDR3 contains 16 residues. CDR1 is SQVTM, CDR2 ANQGSEA, per germline. Between the trimmed V and J ends, which lost 0 bases and 5 bases, there was a span of 19 bases. The full variable domain, in which reference TRBV29-1 and TRBJ1-2 provide the parts outside the CDR3, is SAVISQKPSRDICQRGTSLTIQCQVDSQVTMMFWYRQQPGQSLTLIATANQGSEATYESGFVIDKFPISRPNLTFSTLTVSNMSPEDSSIYLCSVEDWGQKKGYGYTFGSGTRLTVV.

The table lists this clonotype with many counts. The V call is TRBV12-3 or TRBV12-4, the J call TRBJ2-7; TRBD1 is a possible D gene (6 bases). There are 14 residues in the CDR3. The V gene lost 5 bases and the J gene lost 7 bases, with 18 bases spanning the gap. The CDR3 DNA follows: TGTGCCAGCAGTGGACCGGACAGCCTTTGGGAGCAGTACTTC. Translation: CASSGPDSLWEQYF.